A selection of T cell receptor beta chains follows, all from one sample in a study of T cell repertoires in cytomegalovirus infection. The antigens for these receptors are not known. TCRdb recomputed calls from the reads with MiXCR, one row per CDR3 protein. The table lists around 310,000 distinct CDR3 sequences, approximately 32% of them singletons. This material consisted of cultured PBMCs, taken from culture after CMV antigen stimulation. The source of these receptors is a human donor in good health (CMV status not recorded). Some clones in this sample may be carry-over from other donors' samples. CDR3s include the opening cysteine and the closing phenylalanine or tryptophan. A D gene is named only where the DNA matches it firmly. The size field is filled for only some rows; it gives once, few, many or a size class.

D	size	V	J	DNA	CDR3
TRBD2	NA	TRBV28	TRBJ2-1	TGTGCCAGCAGTGCTCAACTAGCGGGAGTAAGTGAGCAGTTCTTC	CASSAQLAGVSEQFF
NA	NA	TRBV4-2	TRBJ2-1	TGTGCCAGCAGCCAAGTCTTCGGCAATGAGCAGTTCTTC	CASSQVFGNEQFF
TRBD1	few	TRBV14	TRBJ2-2	TGTGCCAGCAGCCAAGATCTAGGGACAGGGGCTACCGGGGAGCTGTTTTTT	CASSQDLGTGATGELFF
NA	NA	TRBV5-4	TRBJ1-1	TGTGCCAGCAGCCCCAGTTTGAAGGGAGGAGACACTGAAGCTTTCTTT	CASSPSLKGGDTEAFF
TRBD1	NA	TRBV6-5	TRBJ1-2	TGTGCCAGCAGCCCTACTGGACAGGGAATAGGGGGCTACACCTTC	CASSPTGQGIGGYTF
NA	many	TRBV7-9	TRBJ2-5	TGTGCCAGCAGCTTGAAGGGAGAAGAGACCCAGTACTTC	CASSLKGEETQYF
TRBD2	NA	TRBV10-3	TRBJ2-3	TGTGCCGTTAGTAGCGGGAGCACAGATACGCAGTATTTT	CAVSSGSTDTQYF
TRBD2	NA	TRBV7-2	TRBJ2-7	TGTGCCAGCAGCTCTAGCGGGAGCTCTGGGGAGCAGTACTTC	CASSSSGSSGEQYF
NA	few	TRBV6-2/TRBV6-3	TRBJ1-5	TGTGCCAGCAGCCCCGGACGGTATAGCAATCAGCCCCAGCATTTT	CASSPGRYSNQPQHF
NA	NA	TRBV19	TRBJ1-5	TGTGCCAGTAGTTCCCAGGGAGACAATCAGCCCCAGCATTTT	CASSSQGDNQPQHF
NA	NA	TRBV13	TRBJ2-7	TGTGCCAGCAGCTTTTATTCTCTGGGTCCCAGCGAGCAGTACTTC	CASSFYSLGPSEQYF
NA	few	TRBV6-1	TRBJ1-5	TGTGCCAGCAGTGAAAGGGGGAATCAGCCCCAGCATTTT	CASSERGNQPQHF
TRBD2	few	TRBV12-5	TRBJ2-3	TGTGCTCTCCGCCCGGGACTACTATGCACAGATACGCAGTATTTT	CALRPGLLCTDTQYF
NA	NA	TRBV7-8	TRBJ1-5	TGTGCCAGCAGCTTAGATGTGGGCAATCAGCCCCAGCATTTT	CASSLDVGNQPQHF
NA	few	TRBV28	TRBJ1-4	TGTGCCAGCAGTCCTACAGAGGACGAAAAACTGTTTTTT	CASSPTEDEKLFF
NA	few	TRBV5-6	TRBJ2-7	TGTGCCAGCAGCTTAAATCTAGCGACCCGCTCCTCCTACGAGCAGTACTTC	CASSLNLATRSSYEQYF
NA	few	TRBV6-6	TRBJ2-1	TGTGCCAGCAGGTTGAATGGTGAGCAGTTCTTC	CASRLNGEQFF
NA	many	TRBV7-2	TRBJ1-5	TGTGCCAGCAGCTTAGACAATGATCAGCCCCAGCATTTT	CASSLDNDQPQHF
NA	NA	TRBV7-3	TRBJ2-6	TGTGCCAGCAGCTTATCGACGTCTGGGGCCAACGTCCTGACTTTC	CASSLSTSGANVLTF
TRBD1	NA	TRBV12-5	TRBJ1-2	TGTGCTAGTGGTTTGGCAACCGGGACAGGGGATACTGGCTACACCTTC	CASGLATGTGDTGYTF
NA	NA	TRBV7-9	TRBJ1-4	TGTGCCAGCAGCTTCCTGAATGAAAAACTGTTTTTT	CASSFLNEKLFF
TRBD2	NA	TRBV24-1	TRBJ2-1	TGTGCCACCAGTGACGGGGGGGGGTATGAGCAGTTCTTC	CATSDGGGYEQFF
NA	NA	TRBV5-1	TRBJ2-2	TGCGCCAGCGGGACTGACCCGAACACCGGGGAGCTGTTTTTT	CASGTDPNTGELFF
NA	NA	TRBV9	TRBJ2-7	TGTGCCAGCAGCGTAGGGGTAGCGCCGAACTACGAGCAGTACTTC	CASSVGVAPNYEQYF